The rows below give T cell receptor beta chains drawn from one sample of a study of breast tumors, draining lymph nodes, adjacent tissues. TCRdb re-called the multiplex PCR reads through MiXCR, storing one row per CDR3 protein. The sample has about 110,000 distinct CDR3 sequences; less than 40% are singletons. The sequenced material came from axillary lymph node tissue. The receptors derive from a female donor with breast cancer. Some clones in this sample may be carry-over from other donors' samples. Each CDR3 is given with its conserved first and last residue. Each record gives: CDR3 DNA, CDR3 protein, clone size, J gene, V gene, D gene. D genes are given only for firm matches. Part of the rows lack a size; the others show once, few, many or a class for expanded clones.

cdr3_nt: TGTGCCAGCAGTTACTCGACTAGCGGGGGGGCGAACACCGGGGAGCTGTTTTTT
cdr3_aa: CASSYSTSGGANTGELFF
clone_size: few
j_call: TRBJ2-2
v_call: TRBV6-2/TRBV6-3
d_call: TRBD2

cdr3_nt: TGTGCCAGTAGTATTTCCGGGGCGGATACGCAGTATTTT
cdr3_aa: CASSISGADTQYF
clone_size: NA
j_call: TRBJ2-3
v_call: TRBV19
d_call: NA

cdr3_nt: TGTGCCAGCAGCTTGGGGGACGGGCTGGGAGCTTTCTTT
cdr3_aa: CASSLGDGLGAFF
clone_size: few
j_call: TRBJ1-1
v_call: TRBV5-4
d_call: NA

cdr3_nt: TGTGCCAGCAGCGCCCGACAGAGGACTAGCACAGATACGCAGTATTTT
cdr3_aa: CASSARQRTSTDTQYF
clone_size: many
j_call: TRBJ2-3
v_call: TRBV7-9
d_call: NA

cdr3_nt: TGCGCCAGCAGCTACCTCCTGCGGGAGACCCAGTACTTC
cdr3_aa: CASSYLLRETQYF
clone_size: many
j_call: TRBJ2-5
v_call: TRBV4-1
d_call: NA

cdr3_nt: TGCGCCAGCAGCTTCAGCGGGAGTGGGACCGGGGAGCTGTTTTTT
cdr3_aa: CASSFSGSGTGELFF
clone_size: many
j_call: TRBJ2-2
v_call: TRBV5-1
d_call: TRBD2

cdr3_nt: TGCGCCAGCAGCCAAGAATACGGGCAGGGACGGGGCTACACCTTC
cdr3_aa: CASSQEYGQGRGYTF
clone_size: many
j_call: TRBJ1-2
v_call: TRBV4-1
d_call: NA

cdr3_nt: TGTGCCAGCTCACCTGCGACAGATCCCTCCGAAAAACTGTTTTTT
cdr3_aa: CASSPATDPSEKLFF
clone_size: many
j_call: TRBJ1-4
v_call: TRBV18
d_call: NA

cdr3_nt: TGTGCCATCACCCAGGGACAGGGCGGGATCTACGAGCAGTACTTC
cdr3_aa: CAITQGQGGIYEQYF
clone_size: many
j_call: TRBJ2-7
v_call: TRBV10-3
d_call: TRBD1

cdr3_nt: TGTGCCACCAGTGTTTTAGGGGGGATATTGGGGCGCGAGGAGACCCAGTACTTC
cdr3_aa: CATSVLGGILGREETQYF
clone_size: NA
j_call: TRBJ2-5
v_call: TRBV24-1
d_call: NA

cdr3_nt: TGCAGTGCCGGCTCCATCGGGACAGGGAATTCACCCCTCCACTTT
cdr3_aa: CSAGSIGTGNSPLHF
clone_size: many
j_call: TRBJ1-6
v_call: TRBV20-1
d_call: TRBD1

cdr3_nt: TGTGCTAGTGGTTTGGGAAGGGGATACAATGAGCAGTATTTT
cdr3_aa: CASGLGRGYNEQYF
clone_size: NA
j_call: TRBJ2-3
v_call: TRBV12-5
d_call: NA

cdr3_nt: TGCGCCAGCAGCCAAGCCCCAGAGGTCTACTCTGGAAACACCATATATTTT
cdr3_aa: CASSQAPEVYSGNTIYF
clone_size: few
j_call: TRBJ1-3
v_call: TRBV4-3
d_call: NA

cdr3_nt: TGTGCCAGCAGTTTTTACCCCGGGACAGGGAACCAGCCCCAGCATTTT
cdr3_aa: CASSFYPGTGNQPQHF
clone_size: NA
j_call: TRBJ1-5
v_call: TRBV12-3/TRBV12-4
d_call: TRBD1

cdr3_nt: TGTGCCAGCAGTACCGACCGGCGTAACTATGGCTACACCTTC
cdr3_aa: CASSTDRRNYGYTF
clone_size: NA
j_call: TRBJ1-2
v_call: TRBV2
d_call: NA

cdr3_nt: TGTGCCAGCACCTCCACAGGACCCTACGAGCAGTACTTC
cdr3_aa: CASTSTGPYEQYF
clone_size: many
j_call: TRBJ2-7
v_call: TRBV12-3/TRBV12-4
d_call: NA

cdr3_nt: TGTGCCAGCAGCCCCGAGCTGTCGGGACTTAGCACAGATACGCAGTATTTT
cdr3_aa: CASSPELSGLSTDTQYF
clone_size: many
j_call: TRBJ2-3
v_call: TRBV7-9
d_call: NA

cdr3_nt: TGCAGCGTTGGCCCAAGGGTTTCCCTCCACTTT
cdr3_aa: CSVGPRVSLHF
clone_size: NA
j_call: TRBJ1-6
v_call: TRBV29-1
d_call: NA

cdr3_nt: TGCAGTGCTAGAGACCTAGCGGGAGCCCAAGAGACCCAGTACTTC
cdr3_aa: CSARDLAGAQETQYF
clone_size: many
j_call: TRBJ2-5
v_call: TRBV20-1
d_call: TRBD2

cdr3_nt: TGCAGTGCTAGAGCGACCCCGAGCTCCTACAATGAGCAGTTCTTC
cdr3_aa: CSARATPSSYNEQFF
clone_size: many
j_call: TRBJ2-1
v_call: TRBV20-1
d_call: NA

cdr3_nt: TGCGCCAGCAGCCAAGATCCGGGGGAAGGCACTGAAGCTTTCTTT
cdr3_aa: CASSQDPGEGTEAFF
clone_size: few
j_call: TRBJ1-1
v_call: TRBV4-3
d_call: NA

cdr3_nt: TGCAGTGCGAGCGTGTTCCACGAGCAGTACTTC
cdr3_aa: CSASVFHEQYF
clone_size: NA
j_call: TRBJ2-7
v_call: TRBV20-1
d_call: NA

cdr3_nt: TGTGCCAGCAGTCTTAAACCCGGTTTTAATGAAAAACTGTTTTTT
cdr3_aa: CASSLKPGFNEKLFF
clone_size: NA
j_call: TRBJ1-4
v_call: TRBV27
d_call: NA

cdr3_nt: TGTGCCAGCCAACCGGGACACAACACCGGGGAGCTGTTTTTT
cdr3_aa: CASQPGHNTGELFF
clone_size: many
j_call: TRBJ2-2
v_call: TRBV12-3/TRBV12-4
d_call: NA

cdr3_nt: TGTGCCTGGAGTTTCAAGGGTGAAGCTTTCTTT
cdr3_aa: CAWSFKGEAFF
clone_size: few
j_call: TRBJ1-1
v_call: TRBV30
d_call: NA

cdr3_nt: TGCAGTGCTAGGTTACTAGCGGGAGCGGGCACCGGGGAGCTGTTTTTT
cdr3_aa: CSARLLAGAGTGELFF
clone_size: many
j_call: TRBJ2-2
v_call: TRBV20-1
d_call: TRBD2

cdr3_nt: TGTGCCCGCACCACGGGGGAGTTGGAGACCCAGTACTTC
cdr3_aa: CARTTGELETQYF
clone_size: many
j_call: TRBJ2-5
v_call: TRBV2
d_call: NA

cdr3_nt: TGTGCCAGCAGCTACAACTCGGAGACCCAGTACTTC
cdr3_aa: CASSYNSETQYF
clone_size: many
j_call: TRBJ2-5
v_call: TRBV5-8
d_call: NA

cdr3_nt: TGTGCCAGCAGGTTTGGATATAGCAATCAGCCCCAGCATTTT
cdr3_aa: CASRFGYSNQPQHF
clone_size: many
j_call: TRBJ1-5
v_call: TRBV2
d_call: NA

cdr3_nt: TGTGCCAGCAGTTCCATTTCTAGGGCGTCGGCATCACCCCTCCACTTT
cdr3_aa: CASSSISRASASPLHF
clone_size: many
j_call: TRBJ1-6
v_call: TRBV6-6
d_call: NA

cdr3_nt: NA
cdr3_aa: CASSLVGNPTMSSSSGQGNSPLHF
clone_size: NA
j_call: TRBJ1-6
v_call: TRBV11-3
d_call: NA

cdr3_nt: TGTGCCAGCAGTGAACAGGGTTGGCATAATTCACCCCTCCACTTT
cdr3_aa: CASSEQGWHNSPLHF
clone_size: many
j_call: TRBJ1-6
v_call: TRBV6-1
d_call: NA

cdr3_nt: TGTGCCACCACTAGCGGGGGGGCCGGCACCTACAATGAGCAGTTCTTC
cdr3_aa: CATTSGGAGTYNEQFF
clone_size: many
j_call: TRBJ2-1
v_call: TRBV7-2
d_call: TRBD2

cdr3_nt: TGTGCCAGCGGCCCAATGGACAGGAGGGAAAAACTGATTTTT
cdr3_aa: CASGPMDRREKLIF
clone_size: NA
j_call: TRBJ1-4
v_call: TRBV7-9
d_call: TRBD1

cdr3_nt: TGTGCCAGCAGCACTATGGATACAGATACGCGGTACTTT
cdr3_aa: CASSTMDTDTRYF
clone_size: NA
j_call: TRBJ2-3
v_call: TRBV7-3
d_call: NA